These T cell receptor beta chains were read from a single sample in a study of technical replicates of blood from several donors. TCRdb's copy holds only in-frame clones and misses some; the assay was immunoSEQ multiplex PCR. This table holds 100,000 or so clones, approximately 93% found once. The sequenced sample was T cells isolated from PBMCs. These receptor sequences come from a human donor in good health. The CDR3 runs from the conserved cysteine through the conserved F or W. A D gene is named only where the DNA matches it firmly. The size of a clone is reported for some rows only, either as once, few or many, or as a class for expanded clones.

TRBJ1-2 TRBV6-1 - - CASSEQPFEDYGYTF TGTGCCAGCAGTGAACAACCCTTTGAGGACTATGGCTACACCTTC
TRBJ1-1 TRBV5-1 - - CASSLGFRAMNTEAFF TGCGCCAGCAGCTTGGGATTCAGGGCAATGAACACTGAAGCTTTCTTT
TRBJ2-1 TRBV5-1 - TRBD2 CASSLESSGRDEQFF TGCGCCAGCAGCTTGGAGTCTAGCGGGAGAGATGAGCAGTTCTTC
TRBJ2-7 TRBV6-4 - - CASSAHPETGYEQYF TGTGCCAGCAGTGCCCACCCCGAAACGGGGTACGAGCAGTACTTC
TRBJ2-1 TRBV4-2 - - CASSPKTSGPEQFF TGTGCCAGCAGCCCAAAGACATCCGGCCCTGAGCAGTTCTTC
TRBJ2-3 TRBV7-2 - - CASSSNYRDLTADTQYF TGTGCCAGCAGCTCCAATTACCGGGACTTAACAGCAGATACGCAGTATTTT
TRBJ2-1 TRBV7-2 - - CASSLVLEQFF TGTGCCAGCAGCTTAGTGTTAGAGCAGTTCTTC
TRBJ2-7 TRBV7-8 - - CASSLGRDLGTYEQYF TGTGCCAGCAGCTTAGGACGTGATCTGGGCACCTACGAGCAGTACTTC
TRBJ2-7 TRBV4-1 once - CASSLHRGDTRSYEQYF TGCGCCAGCAGTTTACACCGGGGGGACACCCGTTCCTACGAGCAGTACTTC
TRBJ1-1 TRBV6-6 - TRBD1 CASSPMTGSSTEAFF TGTGCCAGCAGTCCAATGACAGGGAGCTCCACTGAAGCTTTCTTT
TRBJ2-6 TRBV14 - TRBD2 CASSQASGGSGANVLTF TGTGCCAGCAGCCAAGCTAGCGGGGGTTCTGGGGCCAACGTCCTGACTTTC
TRBJ1-1 TRBV2 - TRBD1 CAREYRGPKAFF TGTGCCAGGGAATACAGGGGCCCTAAAGCTTTCTTT
TRBJ1-6 TRBV5-4 - TRBD1 CASSFDLQGRSGSPLHF TGTGCCAGCAGCTTTGACCTACAGGGGCGGTCGGGTTCACCCCTCCACTTT
TRBJ2-1 TRBV6-5 - TRBD1 CASSYEGQGYEQFF TGTGCCAGCAGTTACGAAGGACAGGGATATGAGCAGTTCTTC
TRBJ2-3 TRBV30 - - CAWSASSDTQYF TGTGCCTGGAGTGCTTCCTCAGATACGCAGTATTTT
TRBJ1-1 TRBV2 once TRBD1 CASRYRTGPTEAFF TGTGCCAGCAGGTATCGGACAGGGCCCACTGAAGCTTTCTTT
TRBJ2-7 TRBV7-3 once - CASSPNNAVAEQYF TGTGCCAGCAGTCCAAATAACGCGGTCGCCGAGCAGTACTTC
TRBJ1-6 TRBV11-3 - - CASSLGPGQWDSPLHF TGTGCCAGCAGCTTAGGCCCGGGACAATGGGATTCACCCCTCCACTTT
TRBJ2-2 TRBV19 - - CASSRGFGSNTGELFF TGTGCCAGTAGCCGAGGATTTGGATCCAACACCGGGGAGCTGTTTTTT
TRBJ2-1 TRBV14 - - CASSQEGDNEQFF TGTGCCAGCAGCCAAGAGGGAGACAATGAGCAGTTCTTC
TRBJ1-6 TRBV6-5 - TRBD1 CASGTVYNSPLHF TGTGCCAGCGGGACAGTCTATAATTCACCCCTCCACTTT
TRBJ2-1 TRBV28 - TRBD1 CASRTTGTGEHSEFF TGTGCCAGCAGGACTACCGGGACAGGGGAGCACAGTGAGTTCTTC
TRBJ2-4 TRBV13 - TRBD2 CASSPPDGLAATSETKNIQYF TGTGCCAGCAGCCCCCCCGACGGGCTAGCGGCTACTTCGGAGACCAAAAACATTCAGTACTTC
TRBJ1-1 TRBV27 once TRBD1 CASSYGWGDRTNTEAFF TGTGCCAGCAGTTATGGCTGGGGGGACAGGACGAACACTGAAGCTTTCTTT
TRBJ2-5 TRBV19 - TRBD2 CASSRYGLAGETQYF TGTGCCAGTAGTCGGTACGGACTAGCGGGAGAGACCCAGTACTTC
TRBJ2-1 TRBV2 - TRBD2 CASLAGGSYNEQFF TGTGCCAGTCTAGCGGGGGGATCCTACAATGAGCAGTTCTTC
TRBJ2-7 TRBV5-4 - - CASSLDRLGINSYEQYF TGTGCCAGCAGCTTAGACCGACTCGGTATTAACTCCTACGAGCAGTACTTC
TRBJ1-2 TRBV7-6 - - CASSHQGNYGYTF TGTGCCAGCAGCCACCAGGGTAACTATGGCTACACCTTC
TRBJ2-7 TRBV29-1 - TRBD2 CSACGTSGVPYEQYF TGCAGCGCCTGCGGGACTAGCGGGGTACCCTACGAGCAGTACTTC